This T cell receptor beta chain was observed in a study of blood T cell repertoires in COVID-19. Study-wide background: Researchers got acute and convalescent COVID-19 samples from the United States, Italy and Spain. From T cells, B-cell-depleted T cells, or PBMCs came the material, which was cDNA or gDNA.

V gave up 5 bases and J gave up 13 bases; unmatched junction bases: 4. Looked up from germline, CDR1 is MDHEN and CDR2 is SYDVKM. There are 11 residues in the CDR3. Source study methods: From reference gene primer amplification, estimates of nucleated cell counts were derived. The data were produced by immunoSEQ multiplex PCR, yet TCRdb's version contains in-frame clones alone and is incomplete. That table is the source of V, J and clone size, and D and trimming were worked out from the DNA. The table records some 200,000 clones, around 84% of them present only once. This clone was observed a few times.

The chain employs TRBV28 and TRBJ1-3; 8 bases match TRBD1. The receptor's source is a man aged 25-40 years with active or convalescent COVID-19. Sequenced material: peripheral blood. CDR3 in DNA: TGTGCCAGCAGTCCAGGGGGCATAATATATTTT. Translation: CASSPGGIIYF.